Listed below are T cell receptor beta chains from one sample, sequenced in a study of blood T cell repertoires in COVID-19. Measured with immunoSEQ multiplex PCR; TCRdb has only the in-frame clones, and not every one. The data show about 370,000 clones, around 89% seen once. The sequenced sample consisted of peripheral blood. The receptors stem from a woman in her thirties with COVID-19, enrolled during active disease. The CDR3 runs from the conserved cysteine through the conserved F or W. Fields, in order: J gene, D gene, V gene, clone size, CDR3 DNA, CDR3 protein. D genes are given only for firm matches. Clone size is shown for a subset of rows, as once, few, many or a class of expanded clone.

TRBJ2-1 . TRBV18 once TGTGCCAGCTTACCGTCCCTAACCTCCTACAATGAGCAGTTCTTC CASLPSLTSYNEQFF
TRBJ2-3 . TRBV15 . TGTGCCACCAGCAGAGATATCGGAGATACGCAGTATTTT CATSRDIGDTQYF
TRBJ2-3 TRBD2 TRBV24-1 . TGTGCCACCAGTGATGGGCTAGCGGGAGGTTCCGATACGCAGTATTTT CATSDGLAGGSDTQYF
TRBJ1-3 . TRBV3-1/TRBV3-2 few TGTGCCAGCAGCCATCCAGGAAACACCATATATTTT CASSHPGNTIYF
TRBJ1-1 . TRBV4-3 few TGCGCCAGCAGCCAAGTCGTAAGGGGAGGTGAAGCTTTCTTT CASSQVVRGGEAFF
TRBJ1-5 . TRBV15 . TGTGCCACCAGCAGAGATCGAGGGTCTGATCAGCCCCAGCATTTT CATSRDRGSDQPQHF
TRBJ2-7 TRBD2 TRBV7-2 . TGTGCCAGCAGCTCGACGGGACTAGCGGGGGCCTACGAGCAGTACTTC CASSSTGLAGAYEQYF
TRBJ1-1 . TRBV7-6 few TGTGCCAGCAGCCCCCAGCCCGCTCAGAAACTATTGAACACTGAAGCTTTCTTT CASSPQPAQKLLNTEAFF
TRBJ2-1 . TRBV6-5 . TGTGCCAGCAGAGTAGACACCTCTTCATACAATGAGCAGTTCTTC CASRVDTSSYNEQFF
TRBJ2-4 . TRBV7-2 . TGTGCCAGCAGCTTAGGGCCCTTGGGGCACCCTAAGGGGGACATTCAGTACTTC CASSLGPLGHPKGDIQYF
TRBJ1-2 TRBD1 TRBV28 . TGTGCCAGCAGTTCGGGGACAGTCGACTATGGCTACACCTTC CASSSGTVDYGYTF
TRBJ2-5 TRBD2 TRBV11-3 . TGTGCCAGCAGCGTATCCAGCGGGAGGGAAGAGACCCAGTACTTC CASSVSSGREETQYF
TRBJ1-1 . TRBV6-5 . TGTGCCAGCAGCCGCCAAGGACAGTCGAACACTGAAGCTTTCTTT CASSRQGQSNTEAFF
TRBJ2-5 TRBD2 TRBV11-3 once TGTGCCAGCAGCTTAGTGGTTGGGACTAGACATCAAGAGACCCAGTACTTC CASSLVVGTRHQETQYF
TRBJ2-3 TRBD1 TRBV11-2 . TGTGCCAGCAGCTTCCGGGACAGGGTCACAGATACGCAGTATTTT CASSFRDRVTDTQYF
TRBJ2-2 TRBD2 TRBV19 . TGTGCCAGCGAGCGGGGGAAATTCACCGGGGAGCTGTTTTTT CASERGKFTGELFF
TRBJ1-3 . TRBV6-5 once TGTGCCAGCAGTACAGAATACTCTGGAAACACCATATATTTT CASSTEYSGNTIYF
TRBJ2-1 TRBD1 TRBV9 . TGTGCCAGCAGCTCACACGGGACAGGGAGCCCCTACAATGAGCAGTTCTTC CASSSHGTGSPYNEQFF
TRBJ2-2 . TRBV5-1 . TGCGCCAGCCGTCTAACGGGAACCTACACCGGGGAGCTGTTTTTT CASRLTGTYTGELFF
TRBJ2-2 TRBD2 TRBV30 few TGTGCCTGGAGTCGGCGGGAGGGCCGCAGCGGGGAGCTGTTTTTT CAWSRREGRSGELFF
TRBJ1-2 . TRBV13 . TGTGCCAGCAGCTTAATGGGATGGGGGGAGGTTGGCTACACCTTC CASSLMGWGEVGYTF
TRBJ2-4 TRBD2 TRBV4-3 . TGCGCCAGCAGCCAAGATAGGGAGGGCCGCACCCGAAAATTCAAAAACATTCAGTACTTC CASSQDREGRTRKFKNIQYF
TRBJ2-2 TRBD1 TRBV19 . TGTGCCAGTAGTATATTATCGGGACAGGGGGCCCCCGGGGAGCTGTTTTTT CASSILSGQGAPGELFF
TRBJ1-6 . TRBV9 . TGTGCCAGCAGCGTAGAGGAGGGTTCACCCCTCCACTTT CASSVEEGSPLHF
TRBJ2-2 TRBD2 TRBV13 . TGTGCCAGCAGGCCATTCCTCGGACTAGCGGGAGAGCGGGAGCTGTTTTTT CASRPFLGLAGERELFF